The clone carrying this T cell receptor beta chain has ten or more counts. The data stem from a study of T cells in Graves' hyperthyroidism and ophthalmopathy. At the level of the study: Peripheral blood was collected at initial diagnosis, before any treatment.

For Graves' hyperthyroidism to be stable, ophthalmopathy could not progress within 18 months. Amplification of TCR beta CDR3 regions used RNA as the template. Researchers ran a first-round RT-PCR on the TCR CDR3 using the HTBI primer set. TCRdb reprocessed the multiplex PCR reads with MiXCR, giving one entry per CDR3 protein. The sample includes 600,000 to 800,000 distinct CDR3 sequences, approximately 40% of them seen just once. The TCR sequence derives from a woman between 40 and 55 years old with Graves' hyperthyroidism. The sequencing input was blood.

DNA for the CDR3: TGTGCCATGGGACAGGGGAATAGCAATCAGCCCCAGCATTTT. It translates to CAMGQGNSNQPQHF. The rearrangement uses TRBV10-3 and TRBJ1-5; 10 bases align to TRBD1. Germline V lookup: CDR1 ENHRY, CDR2 SYGVKD. There are 14 residues in the CDR3. V gave up 9 bases and J gave up 0 bases; unmatched junction bases: 2.